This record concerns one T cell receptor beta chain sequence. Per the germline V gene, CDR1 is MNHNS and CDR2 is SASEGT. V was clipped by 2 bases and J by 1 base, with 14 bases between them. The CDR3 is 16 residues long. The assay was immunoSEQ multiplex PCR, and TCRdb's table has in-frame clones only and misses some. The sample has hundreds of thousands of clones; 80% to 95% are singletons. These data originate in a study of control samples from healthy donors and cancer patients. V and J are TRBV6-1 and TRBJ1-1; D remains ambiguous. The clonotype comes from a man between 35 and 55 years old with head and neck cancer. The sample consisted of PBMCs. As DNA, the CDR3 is TGTGCCAGCAGTGAACCCCGGAGGCCGGCGAACACTGAAGCTTTCTTT. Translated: CASSEPRRPANTEAFF.